This TCR beta chain was identified during a study of blood T cell repertoires in COVID-19. About the study: PBMCs, B-cell-depleted T cells, or T cells were the source of the cDNA or gDNA that made up the material.

How the authors handled the data: Amplification with reference gene primers provided the estimates of nucleated cell counts. The table came from immunoSEQ multiplex PCR; TCRdb's copy has only in-frame clones and leaves some out. That table gives V, J and clone size, and the DNA gave D and trimming. This sample has some 180,000 clones, with around 86% found just once. V lost 5 bases and J 9 bases, leaving 17 bases between the germline ends. This CDR3 is built from 14 residues. Germline lookup yields CDR1 KGHSH and CDR2 LQKENI. Those who participated ranged in age from roughly 18 to 90 years and resided in 20 to 25 US areas.

Sequenced sample: PBMCs or T cells enriched from blood (not recorded which). This clonotype originated in a middle-aged woman in a cohort exposed to, infected with or recovered from COVID-19 (not recorded which). The chain has TRBV18 and TRBJ2-1; D perhaps matches TRBD1 (5 bases). The CDR3 sequence is CASSKGSFVAEQFF. The CDR3 DNA reads TGTGCCAGCTCAAAGGGGTCCTTTGTTGCTGAGCAGTTCTTC. The full variable domain, with the rest looked up from reference TRBV18 and TRBJ2-1, is NAGVMQNPRHLVRRRGQEARLRCSPMKGHSHVYWYRQLPEEGLKFMVYLQKENIIDESGMPKERFSAEFPKEGPSILRIQQVVRGDSAAYFCASSKGSFVAEQFFGPGTRLTVL.